These 10 T cell receptor beta chains came from one sample sequenced in a study of T-cell reconstitution after alpha-beta-depleted transplantation in children. Unique molecular identifiers featured in how the TCRbeta library was prepared. TCRdb called the PCR reads again in MiXCR, with one record for every CDR3 protein. The repertoire holds 450,000 to 600,000 distinct CDR3 sequences, with around 17% as singletons. Sequenced here: PBMCs from the stem cell graft donor, sampled from the stem cell graft. The receptors here all came from a human donor who donated a stem cell graft to a child with acute lymphoblastic leukemia.

In its sample, this clonotype was seen many times. A junction boundary mismatches the germline segment, possibly from a read error. V gene TRBV4-1 combines with J gene TRBJ2-1; 7 bases fit TRBD1. Germline CDR1 MGHRA, CDR2 YSYEKL. CDR3 size: 14 residues. CDR3 in amino acids: CASSPGTAYNEQFF. The CDR3 nucleotides read TGTGCCAGCAGCCCTGGGACAGCCTACAATGAGCAGTTCTTC.

The chain has TRBV7-8 and TRBJ2-1, with a weak D call TRBD2 (5 bases). The CDR3 spans 14 residues. V was trimmed by 3 bases and J by 4 bases, leaving 10 bases between them. In germline, CDR1 is SGHVS, CDR2 FQNEAQ. CDR3 protein: CASSFSGLYNEQFF. CDR3 DNA sequence: TGTGCCAGCAGCTTCTCTGGACTGTACAATGAGCAGTTCTTC. The complete variable domain, with remaining parts taken from reference TRBV7-8 and TRBJ2-1, reads GAGVSQSPRYKVAKRGQDVALRCDPISGHVSLFWYQQALGQGPEFLTYFQNEAQLDKSGLPSDRFFAERPEGSVSTLKIQRTQQEDSAVYLCASSFSGLYNEQFFGPGTRLTVL.

The chain joins TRBV4-1 to TRBJ2-3, with D perhaps being TRBD1 or TRBD2 (5 bases each). V was trimmed by 4 bases and J by 0 bases, leaving 11 bases between them. The CDR3 has 15 residues. Germline-derived CDR1 and CDR2 are MGHRA and YSYEKL. CDR3 loop: CASSPPGTSTDTQYF. For the CDR3, the DNA is TGCGCCAGCAGCCCACCCGGGACGAGCACAGATACGCAGTATTTT.

This chain uses TRBV6-5 with TRBJ2-1; 7 nucleotides line up with TRBD2. The length of the CDR3 is 14 residues. Trimming cost V 0 bases and J 4 bases; bases outside gene matches: 0. Looked up from germline, CDR1 is MNHEY and CDR2 is SVGAGI. This CDR3 reads CASSYSGGYNEQFF. CDR3 nucleotides: TGTGCCAGCAGTTACTCGGGAGGGTACAATGAGCAGTTCTTC.

The chain recombines TRBV5-1 with TRBJ1-1, with D uncertain. The CDR3 extends over 15 amino acids. The V end was cut by 4 bases, the J end by 5 bases, with 18 bases between. The germline gives CDR1 SGHRS, CDR2 YFSETQ. The chain's CDR3 is CASSVVGGGSTEAFF. DNA for the CDR3: TGCGCCAGCAGCGTTGTGGGAGGAGGAAGTACTGAAGCTTTCTTT.

The chain is built from TRBV11-2 and TRBJ2-1; 12 bases match TRBD2. Germline-derived CDR1 and CDR2 are SGHAT and FQNNGV. The CDR3 spans 15 residues. V shed 2 bases, J shed 8 bases, and the junction held 4 bases outside the gene matches. CDR3 in amino acids: CASSLPASGRDEQFF. DNA for the CDR3: TGTGCCAGCAGCTTACCCGCTAGCGGGAGGGATGAGCAGTTCTTC.

The chain is built from TRBV11-2 and TRBJ2-7, with D perhaps matching TRBD2 (5 bases). CDR1 is SGHAT and CDR2 is FQNNGV in the germline V gene. V lost 4 bases, J lost 5 bases, and 18 bases lay in between. This CDR3 has 15 residues. The CDR3 is CASSSGGLLGDEQYF. The CDR3 DNA follows: TGTGCCAGCAGCTCAGGAGGTCTCCTCGGCGACGAGCAGTACTTC.

This clonotype was seen only a few times. The chain joins TRBV5-6 to TRBJ2-6; TRBD2 might be the D (6 bases). Trimming stripped 4 bases from V and 3 bases from J, with 11 bases between. The length of the CDR3 is 15 residues. Germline V gene sequence: CDR1 SGHDT, CDR2 YYEEEE. The CDR3 DNA sequence: TGTGCCAGCAGCCCGGAGGGAGGTGGGGCCAACGTCCTGACTTTC. This encodes CASSPEGGGANVLTF.

The table lists this clonotype with a few counts. The chain has TRBV4-1 and TRBJ2-1; D is undetermined. The CDR3 spans 17 residues. The V gene's germline CDR1 is MGHRA and CDR2 YSYEKL. The V end lost 0 bases, the J end lost 4 bases, and 16 bases lay between the germline ends. The DNA of the CDR3 is TGCGCCAGCAGCCAAGACATGCCCAATAATCCGTACAATGAGCAGTTCTTC. It specifies CASSQDMPNNPYNEQFF.

This clonotype showed up just a few times. The chain carries TRBV6-5 and TRBJ1-1; D perhaps matches TRBD1 (6 bases). This CDR3 has 15 residues. Germline V gene sequence: CDR1 MNHEY, CDR2 SVGAGI. Trimming shortened V by 0 bases and J by 6 bases, and 14 bases separated the two germline ends. CDR3 protein: CASSYSTGRTAEAFF. The CDR3 DNA is TGTGCCAGCAGTTACTCGACAGGAAGAACGGCTGAAGCTTTCTTT.